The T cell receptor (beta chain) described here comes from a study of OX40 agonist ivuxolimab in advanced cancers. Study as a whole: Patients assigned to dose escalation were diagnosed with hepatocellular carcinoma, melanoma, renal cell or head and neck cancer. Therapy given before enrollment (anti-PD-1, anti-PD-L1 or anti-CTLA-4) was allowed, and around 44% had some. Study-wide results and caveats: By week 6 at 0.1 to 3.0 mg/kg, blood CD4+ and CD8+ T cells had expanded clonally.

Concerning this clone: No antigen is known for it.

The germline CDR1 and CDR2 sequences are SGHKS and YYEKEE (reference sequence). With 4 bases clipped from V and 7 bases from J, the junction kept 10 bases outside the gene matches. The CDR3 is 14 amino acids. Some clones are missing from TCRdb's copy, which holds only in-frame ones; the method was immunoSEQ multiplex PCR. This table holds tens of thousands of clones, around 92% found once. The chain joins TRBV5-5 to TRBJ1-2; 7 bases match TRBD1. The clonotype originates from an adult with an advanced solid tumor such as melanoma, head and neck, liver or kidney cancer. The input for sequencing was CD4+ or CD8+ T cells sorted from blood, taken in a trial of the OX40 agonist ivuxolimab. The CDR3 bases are TGTGCCAGCAGCCCATCGACAGGGCCACTTGGCTACACCTTC. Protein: CASSPSTGPLGYTF.